Included here is one T cell receptor beta chain sequence, with context. Its antigen is currently unknown. V was clipped by 5 bases and J by 4 bases; unmatched bases: 6. There are 15 residues in the CDR3. Germline-derived CDR1 and CDR2 are MNHEY and SVGEGT. The sample belongs to a study of T cells in Graves' hyperthyroidism and ophthalmopathy. General observations from the study: Before onset, ophthalmopathy was predicted by the model a median about 6.2 months earlier. Peripheral blood also featured most of the thyroid clonotypes expanded above 0.001.

TCR beta CDR3 regions were amplified from RNA transcripts. In the first-round RT-PCR of the TCR CDR3, the HTBI primer set was used. Each CDR3 protein is one row after TCRdb ran MiXCR on the multiplex PCR reads. The repertoire consists of about 330,000 distinct CDR3 sequences, with roughly an eighth occurring once and the leading ten covering about 37%. Sequencing was done on a sample of blood. The V call is TRBV6-2 or TRBV6-3, the J call TRBJ2-2; 8 bases match TRBD1. The TCR sequence derives from a middle-aged woman with Graves' ophthalmopathy. The CDR3: CASSMGQVITGELFF. As DNA, the CDR3 is TGTGCCAGCAGTATGGGACAGGTGATCACCGGGGAGCTGTTTTTT.